This TCR beta chain emerged from a study of blood T cell repertoires in COVID-19. Study-wide background: Researchers got acute and convalescent COVID-19 samples from the United States, Italy and Spain. Nucleic acid was either cDNA or gDNA, and it came from T cells, B-cell-depleted T cells, or PBMCs.

In its sample, this clone was seen a few times. Original handling: Estimates of nucleated cell counts were drawn from the amplification of reference gene primers. The table came from immunoSEQ multiplex PCR; TCRdb's copy has only in-frame clones and leaves some out. The V and J calls and clone size are taken from that table; D and trimming were inferred from the DNA. The data contain 380,000 or so clones, around 89% of them singletons. This CDR3 has 14 amino acids. Deletions cut 5 bases from V and 4 bases from J, with 14 bases between. In germline, CDR1 is PRHDT, CDR2 FYEKMQ (reference sequence). The chain is built from TRBV13 and TRBJ1-1; possibly TRBD1 for D (5 bases). Sequenced sample: peripheral blood. The source is a man in his forties or fifties with acute or convalescent COVID-19. The CDR3 sequence: CASSQQGRGTEAFF. In DNA form, the CDR3 reads TGTGCCAGCAGCCAGCAGGGTCGCGGCACTGAAGCTTTCTTT. Using reference TRBV13 and TRBJ1-1 for the parts outside the CDR3, the full variable domain is AAGVIQSPRHLIKEKRETATLKCYPIPRHDTVYWYQQGPGQDPQFLISFYEKMQSDKGSIPDRFSAQQFSDYHSELNMSSLELGDSALYFCASSQQGRGTEAFFGQGTRLTVV.